The entry below gives a single T cell receptor beta chain sequence along with its context. This clonotype was seen repeatedly, ten times or more. Which antigen it targets is not known. No base qualities exist here, and no much larger clone lies one base off it. This entry comes from a study of response to subunit inactivated influenza vaccine (dated by TCRdb to 2016 to 2019). In terms of the full investigation: Deep quantitative T cell receptor repertoire profiling was used in the study to track responses to a trivalent subunit inactivated influenza vaccine. Overall results and qualifications from the work: The authors proposed that each seasonal influenza vaccination may bring in only a limited number of new T cells.

Library preparation was by RT-PCR. Data came from an Illumina HiSeq 2500. TCRdb reran the public reads through fastp at Q25 and MiXCR, keeping productive beta chains. For every CDR3 protein sequence, its rows merge into one entry that carries the most common genes and DNA. The sample has almost 600,000 distinct CDR3 sequences on record, 12% to 15% of them singletons. Jointly, the top ten make up approximately 12% of the sample. Trimming takes 6 bases off V and 1 base off J; junction bases not matched to a gene: 11. The germline V gene (reference sequence) sets CDR1 to DFQATT and CDR2 to SNEGSKA. The CDR3 numbers 15 residues from cysteine through phenylalanine. The entry retains the CDR3 DNA only, 45 bases that are in frame from base 1.

Recombination connected TRBV20-1 to TRBJ2-7; a stretch of 8 junction bases matches TRBD1. Source: PBMCs from blood, taken less than 13 days after vaccination. The clonotype originates from a man aged 45-65 years who received an inactivated influenza vaccine. Donor details come from another sample of the same person, matched by shared clones. CDR3 protein: CSARTGTGESYEQYF. At the DNA level, the sequence is TGCAGTGCAAGAACCGGGACAGGAGAATCCTACGAGCAGTACTTC.